Shown below are 31 T cell receptor beta chains from a single sample sequenced in a study of T cell responses to AZD1222 COVID-19 vaccine. The assay was immunoSEQ multiplex PCR, and TCRdb's table has in-frame clones only and misses some. The repertoire holds approximately 100,000 clones, with 70% to 90% as singletons. Sequences were derived from peripheral blood, sampled 28 days after the second AZD1222 dose. The receptors stem from an adult who received the AZD1222 COVID-19 vaccine.

The rearrangement uses TRBV9 and TRBJ2-1; 10 bases align to TRBD2. The CDR3 sequence is 16 residues long. The V gene end was trimmed by 3 bases and the J gene end by 3 bases; junction bases not matched to a gene: 6. The germline gives CDR1 SGDLS, CDR2 YYNGEE. The CDR3 sequence is CASSGSGRGDYNEQFF. CDR3 bases: TGTGCCAGCAGCGGAAGCGGGAGGGGTGACTACAATGAGCAGTTCTTC.

The rearrangement links TRBV10-3 to TRBJ1-1; D uncertain. V gave up 0 bases and J gave up 1 base, with 24 bases separating them. Looked up from germline, CDR1 is ENHRY and CDR2 is SYGVKD. This CDR3 spans 20 amino acids. The CDR3 DNA reads TGTGCCATCAGTGAGTCCCCCGGTGTCCGAGCCCAACCGGGGAACACTGAAGCTTTCTTT. Translating gives CAISESPGVRAQPGNTEAFF.

The chain links TRBV2 to TRBJ1-1; TRBD1 matches 7 bases. CDR1 and CDR2 (germline): SNHLY, FYNNEI. This CDR3 is 14 amino acids long. V trimming: 5 bases; J trimming: 7 bases; junction bases outside the gene matches: 10. The CDR3 DNA sequence: TGTGCCAGCAGTAAGACAGGGCTGATCGATGAAGCTTTCTTT. This codes for CASSKTGLIDEAFF.

This clone showed up just once. This chain uses TRBV19 with TRBJ1-2; TRBD1 is a possible D gene (5 bases). In germline, CDR1 is LNHDA, CDR2 SQIVND (reference sequence). Trimming took 4 bases from V and 8 from J, leaving 17 bases between them. This CDR3 is built from 14 residues. The chain's CDR3 is CASSTSTGMGGYTF. CDR3 nucleotides: TGTGCCAGTAGTACCTCCACAGGCATGGGAGGCTACACCTTC. Based on the CDR3 plus reference TRBV19 and TRBJ1-2, the full variable domain is DGGITQSPKYLFRKEGQNVTLSCEQNLNHDAMYWYRQDPGQGLRLIYYSQIVNDFQKGDIAEGYSVSREKKESFPLTVTSAQKNPTAFYLCASSTSTGMGGYTFGSGTRLTVV.

This sequence joins TRBV6-4 and TRBJ2-2, with D perhaps matching TRBD1 or TRBD2 (7 bases each). The CDR3 totals 16 residues. V was shortened by 3 bases and J by 4 bases, with 15 bases between the two germline ends. CDR1 and CDR2 from the germline V gene are MRHNA and SNTAGT. CDR3 DNA: TGTGCCAGCAGTGAGACCGACAGGGAGGGCACCGGGGAGCTGTTTTTT. Translating gives CASSETDREGTGELFF.

CDR3 nucleotides: TGTGCCAGCAGCTTTAAGGGGAACACTGAAGCTTTCTTT. Its protein product is CASSFKGNTEAFF. V usage is TRBV11-3 and J usage is TRBJ1-1; D gene ambiguous. The CDR3 contains 13 residues. The V and J ends lost 3 bases and 1 base respectively, with 6 bases between them. Per germline, CDR1 SGHNT and CDR2 YENEEA.

The gene calls are TRBV18 and TRBJ1-2; 8 bases are a match to TRBD1. The CDR3 contains 13 residues. CDR1 KGHSH and CDR2 LQKENI come from the germline V gene. The V and J ends lost 2 bases and 5 bases, in that order; junction bases with no gene match: 1. CDR3 in amino acids: CASSPTGGYGYTF. CDR3 DNA: TGTGCCAGCTCACCAACAGGGGGGTATGGCTACACCTTC.

The V and J genes are TRBV4-3 and TRBJ2-1; 9 bases align to TRBD2. V shed 1 base and J 3 bases; nucleotides not matched to a gene: 4. The CDR3 spans 16 residues. Germline CDR1 reads LGHNA; CDR2 reads YSLEER. The DNA for the CDR3 is TGCGCCAGCAGCCAAGTTGGACTAGCGCGCTACAATGAGCAGTTCTTC. It codes for CASSQVGLARYNEQFF.

The chain is built from TRBV6-5 and TRBJ1-2; 10 positions match TRBD1. The V and J ends lost 2 bases and 6 bases, in that order; junction bases with no gene match: 3. Germline V lookup: CDR1 MNHEY, CDR2 SVGAGI. The CDR3 extends over 14 amino acids. In DNA, the CDR3 is TGTGCCAGCAGTTACAGGACAGGGGGAGATGGCTACACCTTC. This gives the protein CASSYRTGGDGYTF.

This chain connects TRBV4-3 to TRBJ2-7; the D gene is possibly TRBD1 (6 bases). The CDR3 has 18 residues. Germline CDR1 is LGHNA and CDR2 is YSLEER. Deletions cut 1 base from V and 2 bases from J, with 21 bases between. This CDR3 reads CASSQGLVGTGRAYEQYF. Written as DNA, the CDR3 is TGCGCCAGCAGCCAAGGTTTGGTTGGAACAGGGAGAGCCTACGAGCAGTACTTC.

This chain links TRBV6-5 with TRBJ2-1, with a weak D call TRBD2 (6 bases). The CDR3 runs 14 residues. Germline assignment: CDR1 MNHEY and CDR2 SVGAGI. Trimming took 2 bases from V and 7 from J, leaving 12 bases between them. This CDR3 is CASSYGGLRNEQFF. DNA for the CDR3: TGTGCCAGCAGTTACGGGGGACTTCGAAATGAGCAGTTCTTC.

The V call is TRBV30, the J call TRBJ1-5; D gene uncertain. The CDR3 is 14 amino acids. V lost 0 bases, J lost 2 bases, and 8 bases lay in between. The germline CDR1 and CDR2 sequences are GTSNPN and SVGIG (reference sequence). CDR3 DNA sequence: TGTGCCTGGAGTGTACATACAGGCAATCAGCCCCAGCATTTT. It specifies CAWSVHTGNQPQHF.

The chain couples TRBV18 to TRBJ2-3; 7 bases agree with TRBD1. Trimming at V came to 1 base and at J to 4 bases, leaving 8 bases not matched to a gene. Germline values: CDR1 KGHSH, CDR2 LQKENI. CDR3 length: 16 amino acids. The CDR3 region has the DNA TGTGCCAGCTCACCACTAGGGGGCTCTCTTGCAGATACGCAGTATTTT. It is translated as CASSPLGGSLADTQYF.

This chain connects TRBV6-6 to TRBJ1-5, with unresolved D. Germline CDR1 MNHNY, CDR2 SVGAGI (reference sequence). The CDR3 is 12 amino acids. Trimming took 8 bases from V and 5 from J, leaving 10 bases between them. The CDR3 spells CASRVRYQPQHF. DNA for the CDR3: TGTGCCAGCCGAGTTCGGTATCAGCCCCAGCATTTT.

The chain is built from TRBV5-8 and TRBJ2-1, with D unclear. V shed 0 bases and J shed 0 bases, with 7 bases lying between them. CDR3 length: 15 amino acids. Germline CDR1 SGHTS, CDR2 YDEGEE. Here the CDR3 reads CASSLEGNSYNEQFF. For the CDR3, the DNA is TGTGCCAGCAGCTTGGAAGGGAACTCCTACAATGAGCAGTTCTTC.

This clone was counted between two and nine times. The chain carries TRBV6-2 or TRBV6-3 and TRBJ2-1; 9 bases agree with TRBD2. The ends lost 5 bases at V and 3 bases at J; junction bases unmatched: 5. The CDR3 covers 15 residues. CDR1 and CDR2 (germline): MNHEY, SVGEGT. CDR3 coding DNA: TGTGCCAGCAGTATGACTAGCGGAGACTACAATGAGCAGTTCTTC. As protein: CASSMTSGDYNEQFF.

This chain joins TRBV4-1 and TRBJ2-3; D call uncertain. Looked up from germline, CDR1 is MGHRA and CDR2 is YSYEKL. The CDR3 length is 14 residues. Trimming stripped 1 base from V and 4 bases from J, with 9 bases between. CDR3 sequence reads: CASSQVNLADTQYF. DNA of the CDR3: TGCGCCAGCAGCCAAGTAAATCTGGCAGATACGCAGTATTTT.

The V and J genes are TRBV9 and TRBJ2-6, with unresolved D. From germline, CDR1 is SGDLS and CDR2 YYNGEE. The CDR3 totals 15 residues. Trimming cost V 0 bases and J 0 bases, with 4 bases left between them. CDR3 amino acids: CASSVEASGANVLTF. The CDR3, as DNA: TGTGCCAGCAGCGTAGAAGCCTCTGGGGCCAACGTCCTGACTTTC.

The rearrangement joins TRBV27 to TRBJ2-1; tentative D call: TRBD2 (6 bases). Trimming left V 2 bases short and J 7 bases short, with 15 bases between. CDR1 is MNHEY and CDR2 is SMNVEV in the germline V gene (reference sequence). The CDR3 runs 15 residues. The CDR3 DNA is TGTGCCAGCAGTTTAGACGTGGGAGGAAGGAATGAGCAGTTCTTC. It is translated as CASSLDVGGRNEQFF.

The chain combines TRBV27 with TRBJ2-3, with D perhaps matching TRBD1 or TRBD2 (5 bases each). V was clipped by 3 bases and J by 0 bases, with 16 bases between them. This CDR3 has 17 residues. Looked up from germline, CDR1 is MNHEY and CDR2 is SMNVEV (reference sequence). The chain's CDR3 is CASSFGSGGHSTDTQYF. CDR3 in DNA: TGTGCCAGCAGTTTTGGAAGCGGAGGACATAGCACAGATACGCAGTATTTT.

The chain is built from TRBV28 and TRBJ1-2, with D perhaps matching TRBD1 (5 bases). Germline-derived CDR1 and CDR2 are MDHEN and SYDVKM. Trimming removed 6 bases at V and 4 bases at J, with 12 bases between. The CDR3 has 13 amino acids. The CDR3 loop is CASRFQGTYGYTF. In DNA, the CDR3 is TGTGCCAGCAGGTTCCAGGGAACCTATGGCTACACCTTC.

This rearrangement joins TRBV11-2 to TRBJ2-1; 11 bases fit TRBD2. The CDR3 has 17 residues. Germline CDR1 is SGHAT and CDR2 is FQNNGV. After removal of 6 bases from V and 7 bases from J, the junction contained 14 bases not matched to a gene. The CDR3 DNA reads TGTGCCAGCAGTAAAACCGGGACTAGCGGAACGGTGAATGAGCAGTTCTTC. This codes for CASSKTGTSGTVNEQFF.

The chain combines TRBV5-1 with TRBJ1-1; D gene ambiguous. V was cut by 0 bases and J by 4 bases, with 7 bases left in between. CDR3 size: 13 residues. Germline CDR1 and CDR2: SGHRS and YFSETQ. The CDR3 reads CASSLDSPTEAFF. The CDR3 region has the DNA TGCGCCAGCAGCTTGGACAGTCCCACTGAAGCTTTCTTT.

CDR3 amino acids: CASRLADSSYEQYF. As DNA, the CDR3 is TGTGCCAGCAGGTTAGCGGATAGCTCCTACGAGCAGTACTTC. V is TRBV6-5 and J is TRBJ2-7, with a weak D call TRBD2 (6 bases). Between the trimmed V and J ends, which lost 6 bases and 0 bases, there was a span of 12 bases. The CDR3 is 14 amino acids. CDR1 is MNHEY, CDR2 SVGAGI, per germline.

This chain connects TRBV28 to TRBJ2-1, with a weak D call TRBD1 (5 bases). CDR3 size: 14 residues. CDR1 MDHEN and CDR2 SYDVKM come from the germline V gene. Trimming took 10 bases from V and 14 from J, leaving 27 bases between them. CDR3 sequence: CATNPHRQTDIEFF. In DNA, the CDR3 is TGTGCCACCAATCCCCATCGCCAGACAGATATAGAGTTCTTC.

CDR3 nucleotides: TGCGCCAGCAGCTCCCCGGAGTCGGTAGCGGGCTCCTACAATGAGCAGTTCTTC. Protein: CASSSPESVAGSYNEQFF. This rearrangement joins TRBV5-1 to TRBJ2-1, with 7 nucleotides matching TRBD2. This CDR3 is built from 18 residues. Per the germline V gene, CDR1 is SGHRS and CDR2 is YFSETQ. The V and J ends lost 3 bases and 0 bases, in that order; junction bases with no gene match: 12.

The chain links TRBV10-3 to TRBJ1-1; D remains ambiguous. CDR1 is ENHRY and CDR2 is SYGVKD in the germline V gene. The CDR3 loop spans 14 amino acids. Between the trimmed V and J ends, which lost 1 base and 4 bases, there was a span of 10 bases. CDR3 sequence: CAISEFTGSTEAFF. CDR3 DNA sequence: TGTGCCATCAGTGAGTTTACGGGGAGCACTGAAGCTTTCTTT.

This rearrangement joins TRBV15 to TRBJ1-2; perhaps TRBD1 as D (5 bases). V lost 0 bases, J lost 5 bases, and 19 bases lay in between. The CDR3 runs to 17 residues. Germline loops: CDR1 LNHNV, CDR2 YYDKDF (reference sequence). CDR3 DNA sequence: TGTGCCACCAGCAGAGATATAAGGGACGGCGAAATTTATGGCTACACCTTC. Translation: CATSRDIRDGEIYGYTF.

The J gene is TRBJ2-4, the V gene TRBV4-3; a weak D match, TRBD1 (6 bases). The CDR3 length is 16 residues. Trimming stripped 1 base from V and 3 bases from J, with 13 bases between. Germline V gene sequence: CDR1 LGHNA, CDR2 YSLEER. This chain's CDR3 is CASSQVLAGVKNIQYF. The CDR3 bases are TGCGCCAGCAGCCAAGTTTTAGCAGGGGTCAAAAACATTCAGTACTTC.

The chain joins TRBV28 to TRBJ1-5, with D perhaps TRBD1 (5 bases). Trimming cost V 3 bases and J 1 base, with 22 bases left between them. The CDR3 spans 19 residues. The germline gives CDR1 MDHEN, CDR2 SYDVKM. In DNA, the CDR3 is TGTGCCAGCAGTTTGAGTCTGGGGGTTTATGCATCGAGCAATCAGCCCCAGCATTTT. Translated: CASSLSLGVYASSNQPQHF.

The chain employs TRBV3-1 (or the pseudogene TRBV3-2) and TRBJ1-1, with 7 bases matching TRBD1. J lost 4 bases, V lost 0 bases, and 8 bases had no gene match. CDR1 is LGHDT, CDR2 YNNKEL, per germline (reference sequence). The CDR3 has 16 residues. The CDR3, as DNA: TGTGCCAGCAGCCAAGACGTCGGCAGGGGGTCCACTGAAGCTTTCTTT. Translating it yields CASSQDVGRGSTEAFF.